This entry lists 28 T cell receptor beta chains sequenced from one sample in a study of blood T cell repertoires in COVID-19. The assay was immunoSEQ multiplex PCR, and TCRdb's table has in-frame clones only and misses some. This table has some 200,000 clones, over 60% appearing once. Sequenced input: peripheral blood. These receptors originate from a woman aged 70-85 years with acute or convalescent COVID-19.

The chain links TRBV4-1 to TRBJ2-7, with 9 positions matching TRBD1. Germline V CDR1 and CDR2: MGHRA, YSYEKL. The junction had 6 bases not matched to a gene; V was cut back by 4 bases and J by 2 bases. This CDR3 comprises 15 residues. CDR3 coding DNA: TGCGCCAGCAGCCGCCCCGGGACAGGGCCCTACGAGCAGTACTTC. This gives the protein CASSRPGTGPYEQYF.

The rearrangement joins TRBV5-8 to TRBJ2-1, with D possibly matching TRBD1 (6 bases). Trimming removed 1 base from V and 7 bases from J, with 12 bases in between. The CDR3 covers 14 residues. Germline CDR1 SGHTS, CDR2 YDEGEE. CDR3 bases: TGTGCCAGCAGCTTGCCCCTCAGGGGAAATGAGCAGTTCTTC. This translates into CASSLPLRGNEQFF.

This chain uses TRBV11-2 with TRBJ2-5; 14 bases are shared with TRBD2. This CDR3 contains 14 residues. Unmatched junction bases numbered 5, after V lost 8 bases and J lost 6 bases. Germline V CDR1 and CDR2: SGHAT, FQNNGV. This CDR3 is CASRGLAGGQTQYF. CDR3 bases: TGTGCCAGCCGAGGACTAGCGGGGGGACAGACCCAGTACTTC.

CDR3 residues: CAWAQGNYGYTF. The CDR3 DNA is TGTGCCTGGGCACAGGGAAACTATGGCTACACCTTC. This chain connects TRBV30 to TRBJ1-2, with D possibly matching TRBD1 (6 bases). Trimming took off 5 bases at V and 2 bases at J, with 9 bases between the two ends. CDR1 is GTSNPN, CDR2 SVGIG, per germline (reference sequence). There are 12 residues in the CDR3.

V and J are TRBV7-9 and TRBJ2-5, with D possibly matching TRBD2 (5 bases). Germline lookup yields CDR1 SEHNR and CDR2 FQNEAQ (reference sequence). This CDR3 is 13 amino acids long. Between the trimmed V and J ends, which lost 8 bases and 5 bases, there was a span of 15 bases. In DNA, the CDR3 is TGTGCCAGCGCCAGTGGGAGCCGGGAGACCCAGTACTTC. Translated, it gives CASASGSRETQYF.

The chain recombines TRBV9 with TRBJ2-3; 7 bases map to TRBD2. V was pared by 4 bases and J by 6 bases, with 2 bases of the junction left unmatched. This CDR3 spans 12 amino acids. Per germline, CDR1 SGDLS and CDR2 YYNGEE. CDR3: CASSRGEDTQYF. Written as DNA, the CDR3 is TGTGCCAGCAGCCGGGGGGAGGATACGCAGTATTTT.

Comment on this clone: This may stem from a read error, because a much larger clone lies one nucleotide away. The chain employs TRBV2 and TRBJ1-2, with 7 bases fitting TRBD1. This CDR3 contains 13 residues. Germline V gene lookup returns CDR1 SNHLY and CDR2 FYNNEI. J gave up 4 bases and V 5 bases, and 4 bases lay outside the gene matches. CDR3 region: CASSPGTAYGYTF. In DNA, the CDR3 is TGTGCCAGCAGTCCCGGGACAGCCTATGGCTACACCTTC. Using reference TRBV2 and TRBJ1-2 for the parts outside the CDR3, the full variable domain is EPEVTQTPSHQVTQMGQEVILRCVPISNHLYFYWYRQILGQKVEFLVSFYNNEISEKSEIFDDQFSVERPDGSNFTLKIRSTKLEDSAMYFCASSPGTAYGYTFGSGTRLTVV.

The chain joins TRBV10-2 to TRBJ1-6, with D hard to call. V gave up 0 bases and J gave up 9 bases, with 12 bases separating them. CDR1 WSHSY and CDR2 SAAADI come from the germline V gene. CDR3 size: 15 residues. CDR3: CASSESTLDVSPLHF. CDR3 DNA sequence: TGCGCCAGCAGTGAGTCGACCCTAGATGTTTCACCCCTCCACTTT.

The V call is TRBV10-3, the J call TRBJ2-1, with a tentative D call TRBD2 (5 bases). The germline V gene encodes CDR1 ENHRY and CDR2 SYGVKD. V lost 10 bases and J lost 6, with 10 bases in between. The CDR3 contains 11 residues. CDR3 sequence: CATGMFNEQFF. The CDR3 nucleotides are TGTGCCACGGGGATGTTCAATGAGCAGTTCTTC.

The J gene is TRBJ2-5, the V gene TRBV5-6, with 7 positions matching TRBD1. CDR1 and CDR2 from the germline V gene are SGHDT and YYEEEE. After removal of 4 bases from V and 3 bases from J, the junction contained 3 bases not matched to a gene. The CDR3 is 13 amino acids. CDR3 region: CASSPGQEETQYF. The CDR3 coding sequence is TGTGCCAGCAGCCCAGGACAGGAAGAGACCCAGTACTTC.

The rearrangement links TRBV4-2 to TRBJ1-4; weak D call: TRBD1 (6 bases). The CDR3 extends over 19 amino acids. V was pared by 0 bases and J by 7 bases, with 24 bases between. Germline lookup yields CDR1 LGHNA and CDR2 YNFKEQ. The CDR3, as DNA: TGTGCCAGCAGCCAAGATTATGACAGGTTAGGTGCTTCGGGTGAAAAACTGTTTTTT. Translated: CASSQDYDRLGASGEKLFF.

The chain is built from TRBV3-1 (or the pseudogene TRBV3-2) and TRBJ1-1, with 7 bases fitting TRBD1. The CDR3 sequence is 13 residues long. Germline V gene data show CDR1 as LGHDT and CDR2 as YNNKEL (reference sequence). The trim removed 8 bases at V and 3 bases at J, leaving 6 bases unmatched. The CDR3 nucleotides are TGTGCCAGCGGCGACAGGGCCCACACTGAAGCTTTCTTT. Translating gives CASGDRAHTEAFF.

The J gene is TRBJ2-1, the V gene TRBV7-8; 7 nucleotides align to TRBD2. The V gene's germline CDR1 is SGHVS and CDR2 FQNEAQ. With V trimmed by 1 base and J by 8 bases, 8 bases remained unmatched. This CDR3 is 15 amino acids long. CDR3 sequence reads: CASSLDLSGRHEQFF. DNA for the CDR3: TGTGCCAGCAGCTTAGATCTTAGCGGGCGCCATGAGCAGTTCTTC.

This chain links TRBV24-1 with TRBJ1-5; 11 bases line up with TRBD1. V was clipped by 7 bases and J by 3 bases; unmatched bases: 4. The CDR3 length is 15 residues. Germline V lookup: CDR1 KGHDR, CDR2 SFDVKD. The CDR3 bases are TGTGCCACCAGACCGGGACAGGGGGTCAATCAGCCCCAGCATTTT. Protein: CATRPGQGVNQPQHF.

DNA for the CDR3: TGTGCCAGTAGGACAGGGCTGGGTACTGAAGCTTTCTTT. This encodes CASRTGLGTEAFF. The rearrangement uses TRBV19 and TRBJ1-1; 7 nucleotides agree with TRBD1. The CDR3 consists of 13 residues. Germline V gene lookup returns CDR1 LNHDA and CDR2 SQIVND (reference sequence). Trimming cost V 6 bases and J 5 bases; bases outside gene matches: 6.

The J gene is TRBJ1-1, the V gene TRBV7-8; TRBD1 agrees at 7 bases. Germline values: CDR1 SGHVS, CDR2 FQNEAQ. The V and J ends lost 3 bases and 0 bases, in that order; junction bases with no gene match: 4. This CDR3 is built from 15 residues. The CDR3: CASSFEGALNTEAFF. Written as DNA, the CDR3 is TGTGCCAGCAGCTTTGAGGGGGCTTTGAACACTGAAGCTTTCTTT.

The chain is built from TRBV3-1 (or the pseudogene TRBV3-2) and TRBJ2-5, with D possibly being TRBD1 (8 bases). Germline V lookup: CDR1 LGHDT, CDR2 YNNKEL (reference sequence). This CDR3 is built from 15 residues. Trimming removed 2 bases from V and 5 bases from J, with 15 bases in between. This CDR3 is CASSQLQGGWETQYF. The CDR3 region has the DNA TGTGCCAGCAGCCAACTACAGGGGGGGTGGGAGACCCAGTACTTC.

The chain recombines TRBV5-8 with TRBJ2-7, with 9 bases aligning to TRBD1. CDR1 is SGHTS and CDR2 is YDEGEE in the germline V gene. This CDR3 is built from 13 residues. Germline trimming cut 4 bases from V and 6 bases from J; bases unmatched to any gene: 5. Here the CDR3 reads CASSPDRGREQYF. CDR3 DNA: TGTGCCAGCAGCCCGGACAGGGGTCGCGAGCAGTACTTC.

The CDR3 bases are TGTGCCAGCAGCTTAAATTGGGGAGGAGAGAGAAATTCACCCCTCCACTTT. It translates to CASSLNWGGERNSPLHF. The genes are TRBV7-2 and TRBJ1-6; no clear D. With 2 bases removed from V and 7 bases from J, the gap between germline ends came to 18 bases. Germline CDR1 reads SGHTA; CDR2 reads FQGNSA. The length of the CDR3 is 17 residues.

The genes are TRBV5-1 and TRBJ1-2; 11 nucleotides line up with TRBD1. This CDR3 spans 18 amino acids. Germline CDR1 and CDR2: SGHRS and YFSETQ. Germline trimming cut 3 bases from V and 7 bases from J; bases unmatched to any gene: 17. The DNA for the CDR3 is TGCGCCAGCAGCTCCTCCCTCAAGGACGGGACAGGGGGTCTTGGCTACACCTTC. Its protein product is CASSSSLKDGTGGLGYTF.

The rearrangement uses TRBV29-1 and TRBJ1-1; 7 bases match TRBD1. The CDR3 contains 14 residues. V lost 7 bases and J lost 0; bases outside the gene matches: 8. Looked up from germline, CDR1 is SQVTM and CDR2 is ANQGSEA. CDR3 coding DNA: TGCAGCGCTATGACAGGGCACCTGAACACTGAAGCTTTCTTT. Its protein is CSAMTGHLNTEAFF.

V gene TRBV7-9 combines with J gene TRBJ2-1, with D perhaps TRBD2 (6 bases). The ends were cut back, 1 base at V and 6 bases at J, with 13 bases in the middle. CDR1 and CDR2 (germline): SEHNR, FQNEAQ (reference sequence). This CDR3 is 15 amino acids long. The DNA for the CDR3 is TGTGCCAGCAGCTTAGGTGGGGCCGGGGGCAATGAGCAGTTCTTC. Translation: CASSLGGAGGNEQFF.

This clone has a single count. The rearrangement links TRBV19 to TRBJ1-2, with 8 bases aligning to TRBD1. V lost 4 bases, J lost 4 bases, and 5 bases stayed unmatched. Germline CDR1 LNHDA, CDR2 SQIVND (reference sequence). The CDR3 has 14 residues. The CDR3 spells CASSKGTGAYGYTF. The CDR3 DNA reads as TGTGCCAGTAGTAAAGGGACAGGAGCCTATGGCTACACCTTC. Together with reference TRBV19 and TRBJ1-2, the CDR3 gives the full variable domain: DGGITQSPKYLFRKEGQNVTLSCEQNLNHDAMYWYRQDPGQGLRLIYYSQIVNDFQKGDIAEGYSVSREKKESFPLTVTSAQKNPTAFYLCASSKGTGAYGYTFGSGTRLTVV.

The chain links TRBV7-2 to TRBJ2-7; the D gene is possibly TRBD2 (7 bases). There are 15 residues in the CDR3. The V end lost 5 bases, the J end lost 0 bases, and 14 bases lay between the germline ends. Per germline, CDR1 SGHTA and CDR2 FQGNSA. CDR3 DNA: TGTGCCAGCAGCCGCGGGGGCGCTAGCTCCTACGAGCAGTACTTC. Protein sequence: CASSRGGASSYEQYF.

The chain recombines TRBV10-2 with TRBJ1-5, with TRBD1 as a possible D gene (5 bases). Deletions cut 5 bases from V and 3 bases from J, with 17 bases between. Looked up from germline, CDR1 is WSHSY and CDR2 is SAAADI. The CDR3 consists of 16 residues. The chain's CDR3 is CASSMGRGGNNQPQHF. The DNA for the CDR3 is TGCGCCAGCAGTATGGGGCGGGGAGGGAACAATCAGCCCCAGCATTTT.

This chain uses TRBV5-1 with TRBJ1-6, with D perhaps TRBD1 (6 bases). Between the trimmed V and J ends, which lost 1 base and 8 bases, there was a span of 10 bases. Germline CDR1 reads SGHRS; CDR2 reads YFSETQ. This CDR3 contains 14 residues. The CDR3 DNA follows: TGCGCCAGCAGCTTGACAGGGACCGATTCACCCCTCCACTTT. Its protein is CASSLTGTDSPLHF.

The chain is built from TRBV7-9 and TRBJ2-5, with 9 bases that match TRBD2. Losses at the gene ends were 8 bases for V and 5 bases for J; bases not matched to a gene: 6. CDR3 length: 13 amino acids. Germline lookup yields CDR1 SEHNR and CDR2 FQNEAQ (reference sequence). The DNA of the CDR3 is TGTGCCAGCGAGCGGGGGGTAGGTGAGACCCAGTACTTC. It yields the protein CASERGVGETQYF.

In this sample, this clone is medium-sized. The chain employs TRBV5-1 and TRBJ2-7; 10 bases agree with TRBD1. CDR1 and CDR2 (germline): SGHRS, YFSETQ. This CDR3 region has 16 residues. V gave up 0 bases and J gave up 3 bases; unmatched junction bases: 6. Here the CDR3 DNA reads TGCGCCAGCAGCTTGGCAGGGACAGGGGAAGGCTACGAGCAGTACTTC. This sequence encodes CASSLAGTGEGYEQYF. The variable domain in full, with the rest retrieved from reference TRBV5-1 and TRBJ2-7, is KAGVTQTPRYLIKTRGQQVTLSCSPISGHRSVSWYQQTPGQGLQFLFEYFSETQRNKGNFPGRFSGRQFSNSRSEMNVSTLELGDSALYLCASSLAGTGEGYEQYFGPGTRLTVT.